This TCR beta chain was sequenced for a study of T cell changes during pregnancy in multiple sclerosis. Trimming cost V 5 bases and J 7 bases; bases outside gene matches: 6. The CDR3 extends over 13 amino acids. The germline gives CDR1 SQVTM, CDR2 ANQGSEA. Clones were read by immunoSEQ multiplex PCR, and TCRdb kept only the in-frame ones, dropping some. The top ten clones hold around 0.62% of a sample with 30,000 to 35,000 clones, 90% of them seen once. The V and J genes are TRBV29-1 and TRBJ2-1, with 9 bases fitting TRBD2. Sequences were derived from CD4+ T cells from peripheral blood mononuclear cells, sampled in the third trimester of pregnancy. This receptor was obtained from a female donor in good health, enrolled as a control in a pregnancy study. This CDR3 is CSVWRGGLNEQFF. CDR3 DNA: TGCAGCGTTTGGCGGGGGGGCCTAAATGAGCAGTTCTTC.